Each of the 4 T cell receptor beta chains below was sequenced from the same sample in a study of shared clonotypes between healthy human individuals. The naive CD8 subset, CD45RO-negative cells positively selected for CCR7, excluded terminally differentiated effector memory CD45RA+ cells. Clones were read by immunoSEQ multiplex PCR, and TCRdb kept only the in-frame ones, dropping some. The sample carries 2 million to 2.5 million clones, about 95% recorded once. Source material: naive CD8+ T cells sorted from blood. All receptors come from a man aged 18-30 years in good health.

The V gene is TRBV7-2, the J gene TRBJ2-7; TRBD1 might be the D (5 bases). V was shortened by 8 bases and J by 4 bases, with 15 bases between the two germline ends. The germline gives CDR1 SGHTA, CDR2 FQGNSA. The CDR3 loop spans 13 amino acids. The CDR3 sequence: CASALQGTYEQYF. The CDR3 DNA sequence: TGTGCCAGCGCACTTCAGGGAACATACGAGCAGTACTTC.

This chain links TRBV28 with TRBJ1-1; D perhaps matches TRBD1 (5 bases). This CDR3 has 13 residues. V lost 7 bases, J lost 4 bases, and 13 bases lay in between. CDR1 is MDHEN and CDR2 is SYDVKM in the germline V gene. This CDR3 reads CASTSLGLTEAFF. In DNA, the CDR3 is TGTGCCAGCACGTCTCTGGGACTCACTGAAGCTTTCTTT.

The gene calls are TRBV27 and TRBJ2-7; unclear D gene. V lost 7 bases to trimming and J lost 5 bases, with 18 bases between them. This CDR3 spans 14 amino acids. Germline V CDR1 and CDR2: MNHEY, SMNVEV (reference sequence). The CDR3 loop is CASTSQGNHNEQYF. DNA for the CDR3: TGTGCCAGCACTTCTCAAGGGAATCACAACGAGCAGTACTTC.

This rearrangement joins TRBV27 to TRBJ1-6; D not resolved. CDR1 is MNHEY and CDR2 is SMNVEV in the germline V gene (reference sequence). Trimming removed 3 bases from V and 6 bases from J, with 15 bases in between. The CDR3 sequence is 16 residues long. The CDR3 nucleotides are TGTGCCAGCAGTTTCTCCCCGGACTTCATTAATTCACCCCTCCACTTT. This sequence encodes CASSFSPDFINSPLHF.